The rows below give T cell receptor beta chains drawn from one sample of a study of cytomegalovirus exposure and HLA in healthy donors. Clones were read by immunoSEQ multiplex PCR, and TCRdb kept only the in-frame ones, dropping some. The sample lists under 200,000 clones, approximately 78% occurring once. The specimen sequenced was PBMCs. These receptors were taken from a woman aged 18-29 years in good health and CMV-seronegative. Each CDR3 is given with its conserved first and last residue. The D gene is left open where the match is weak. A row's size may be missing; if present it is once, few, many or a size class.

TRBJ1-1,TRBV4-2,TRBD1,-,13,TGTGCCAGCAGATCCGACAGGGAGGTTGAAGCTTTCTTT,CASRSDREVEAFF
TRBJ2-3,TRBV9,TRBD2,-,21,TGTGCCAGCAGCTCCACCAGGACTAGCGGGGTCCGGATCTCTAGCACAGATACGCAGTATTTT,CASSSTRTSGVRISSTDTQYF
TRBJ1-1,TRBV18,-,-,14,TGTGCCAGCTCACCCCCATCCCGAGAGGTGGAAGCTTTCTTT,CASSPPSREVEAFF
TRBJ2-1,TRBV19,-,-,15,TGTGCCAGTAGTATCTCCGGGGGATGGAGGAATGAGCAGTTCTTC,CASSISGGWRNEQFF
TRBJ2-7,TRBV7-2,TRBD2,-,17,TGTGCCAGCACGCGGGACATTAGCGGGAGTCTCACCTACGAGCAGTACTTC,CASTRDISGSLTYEQYF
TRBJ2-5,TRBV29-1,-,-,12,TGCAGCGTTGAGAAGCTTACGCCGACCCAGTACTTC,CSVEKLTPTQYF
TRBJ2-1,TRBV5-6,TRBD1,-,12,TGTGCCAGCAGCTTGGCCACAGGGGAAGCGTTCTTC,CASSLATGEAFF
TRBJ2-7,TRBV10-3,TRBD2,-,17,TGTGCCATCAGTGGGGAAGTGGGACTAGCGAGCTCCTACGAGCAGTACTTC,CAISGEVGLASSYEQYF
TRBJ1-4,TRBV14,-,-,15,TGTGCCAGCAGCAAAGGTCTTGTTGGCAATGAAAAACTGTTTTTT,CASSKGLVGNEKLFF
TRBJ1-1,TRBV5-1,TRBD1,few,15,TGCGCCAGCAGCCCGGTGACAGGGCAGAACACTGAAGCTTTCTTT,CASSPVTGQNTEAFF
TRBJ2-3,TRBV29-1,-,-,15,TGCAGCGTTGAGTTGGGGGGTGGCGGAGGGGATACGCAGTATTTT,CSVELGGGGGDTQYF
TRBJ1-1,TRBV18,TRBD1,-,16,TGTGCCAGCTCACCCGACAGGGTCATTAGGAACACTGAAGCTTTCTTT,CASSPDRVIRNTEAFF
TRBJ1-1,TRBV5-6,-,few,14,TGTGCCAGCAGCTTGGCTGGGCCGAGCACTGAAGCTTTCTTT,CASSLAGPSTEAFF
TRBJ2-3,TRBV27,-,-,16,TGTGCCAGCAGTTTACTCGGGGGGCCCAACACAGATACGCAGTATTTT,CASSLLGGPNTDTQYF
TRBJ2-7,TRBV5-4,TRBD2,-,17,TGTGCCAGCAGCTCCCTGGCGGGTAGGGCTAGCGGATACGAGCAGTACTTC,CASSSLAGRASGYEQYF
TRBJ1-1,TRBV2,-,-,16,TGTGCCAGCAGTGAACGACAGGTTCAGGGGAACACTGAAGCTTTCTTT,CASSERQVQGNTEAFF
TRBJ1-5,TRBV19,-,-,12,TGTGCCAGTCATAATAGCGTTCAGCCCCAGCATTTT,CASHNSVQPQHF
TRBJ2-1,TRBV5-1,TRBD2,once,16,TGCGCCAGCAGCCCGGGACTAGCGGGAGCCATCGATGAGCAGTTCTTC,CASSPGLAGAIDEQFF
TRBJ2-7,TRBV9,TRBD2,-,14,TGTGCCAGCAGCGCTAGCGGGAGTCACCCCGAGCAGTACTTC,CASSASGSHPEQYF
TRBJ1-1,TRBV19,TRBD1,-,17,TGTGCCAGTAGTATTTGGACAGGGGGGTCCATGAACACTGAAGCTTTCTTT,CASSIWTGGSMNTEAFF
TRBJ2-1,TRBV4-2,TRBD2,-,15,TGTGCCAGCAGTTCGGGACTAGCAGAGAACAATGAGCAGTTCTTC,CASSSGLAENNEQFF
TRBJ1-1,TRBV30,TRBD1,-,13,TGTGCCTGGAGTCCGGACAGGGGCACTGAAGCTTTCTTT,CAWSPDRGTEAFF
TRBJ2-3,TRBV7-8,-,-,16,TGTGCCAGCAGCTTAGCGTACGGGAGCAGCACAGATACGCAGTATTTT,CASSLAYGSSTDTQYF
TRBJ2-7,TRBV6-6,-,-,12,TGTGCCAGCAGGCAAACAGGGTGCGAGCAGTACTTC,CASRQTGCEQYF
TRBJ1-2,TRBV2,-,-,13,TGTGCCAGCAGTGACAGGGTAGTCTGTGGCTACACCTTC,CASSDRVVCGYTF
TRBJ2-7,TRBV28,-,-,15,TGTGCCAGCACCAATGAGGATGATAGCTCCTACGAGCAGTACTTC,CASTNEDDSSYEQYF
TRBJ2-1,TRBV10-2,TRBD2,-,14,TGCGCCAGCATGAGGTTAGCGGGAGTCCTGGAGCAGTTCTTC,CASMRLAGVLEQFF
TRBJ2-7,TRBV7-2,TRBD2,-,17,TGTGCCAGCAGCGCACAATCTAGCGGACAAAACTCCTACGAGCAGTACTTC,CASSAQSSGQNSYEQYF
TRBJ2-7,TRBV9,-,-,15,TGTGCCAGCAGCATGGGCAGGGGCGGTACCTACGAGCAGTACTTC,CASSMGRGGTYEQYF
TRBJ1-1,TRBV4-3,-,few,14,TGCGCCAGTCACCCCAACCGGGGAAACACTGAAGCTTTCTTT,CASHPNRGNTEAFF
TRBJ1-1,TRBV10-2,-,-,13,TGCGCCGCCATCACCGAAGGGGGAACTGAAGCTTTCTTT,CAAITEGGTEAFF
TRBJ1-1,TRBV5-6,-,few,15,TGTGCCAGCAGCTTGAGGGGCTTCATGAACACTGAAGCTTTCTTT,CASSLRGFMNTEAFF
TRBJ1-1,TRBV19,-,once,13,TGTGCCAGTAGTATATCCAGGAACACTGAAGCTTTCTTT,CASSISRNTEAFF
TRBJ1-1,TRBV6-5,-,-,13,TGTGCCAGCAGTATACAGATGAACACTGAAGCTTTCTTT,CASSIQMNTEAFF
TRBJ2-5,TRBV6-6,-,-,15,TGTGCCAGCAGTTACACGGGAGCTTTCCAAGAGACCCAGTACTTC,CASSYTGAFQETQYF
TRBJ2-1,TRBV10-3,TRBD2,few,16,TGTGCCACAGCCGGGACTAGCGGGAGGGGGGGGAATGAGCAGTTCTTC,CATAGTSGRGGNEQFF
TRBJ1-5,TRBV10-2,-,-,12,TGCGCCAGCAGTGAATTCAGTCAGCCCCAGCATTTT,CASSEFSQPQHF
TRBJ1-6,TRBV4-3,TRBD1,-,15,TGCGCCAGCAGCCAGAAAGGGGGCGCGGATTCACCCCTCCACTTT,CASSQKGGADSPLHF
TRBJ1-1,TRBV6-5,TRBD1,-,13,TGTGCCACTAGACAGGGGAGAGGAACTGAAGCTTTCTTT,CATRQGRGTEAFF
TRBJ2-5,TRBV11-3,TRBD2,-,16,TGTGCCAGCAGCTTCAGAGGACTAGCGGGAGTGGAGACCCAGTACTTC,CASSFRGLAGVETQYF
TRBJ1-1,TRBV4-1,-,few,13,TGCGCCAGCAGCCAAGTATCGGCAGGATGGGCTTTCTTT,CASSQVSAGWAFF
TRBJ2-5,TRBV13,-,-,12,TGTGCCAGCAGCTTTGGGGGGGAGACCCAGTACTTC,CASSFGGETQYF
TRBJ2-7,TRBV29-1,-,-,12,TGCAGCGTTGAAACAGTCTCCTACGAGCAGTACTTC,CSVETVSYEQYF
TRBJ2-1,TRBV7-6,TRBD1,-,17,TGTGCCAGCAGCTTAGCGTACAGGGGGCGCAATTATTCTGAGCAGTTCTTC,CASSLAYRGRNYSEQFF
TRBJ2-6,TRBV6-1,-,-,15,TGTGCCAGCAGTGAAGCCTCGTTTGGGGCCAACGTCCTGACTTTC,CASSEASFGANVLTF
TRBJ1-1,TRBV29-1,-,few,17,TGCAGCGTTGAAGGGCCCTTTCGGGGGGTCATGAACACTGAAGCTTTCTTT,CSVEGPFRGVMNTEAFF
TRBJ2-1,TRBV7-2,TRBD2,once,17,TGTGCCAGCAGCTTAGGGACTAGCGCATCCGGTTACAATGAGCAGTTCTTC,CASSLGTSASGYNEQFF
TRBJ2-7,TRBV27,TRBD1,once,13,TGTGCCAGCAGTTCACAGGGGTCTTACGAGCAGTACTTC,CASSSQGSYEQYF
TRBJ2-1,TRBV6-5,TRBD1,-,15,TGTGCCAGCAGTACCGGGACAGGGGACCACAATGAGCAGTTCTTC,CASSTGTGDHNEQFF
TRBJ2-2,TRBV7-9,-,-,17,TGTGCCAGCAGCCCTCGGGGAGGGGGGGAGAACACCGGGGAGCTGTTTTTT,CASSPRGGGENTGELFF
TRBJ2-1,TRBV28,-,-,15,TGTGCCAGCGCCCCGAGCGGAAGCTCCTACAATGAGCAGTTCTTC,CASAPSGSSYNEQFF
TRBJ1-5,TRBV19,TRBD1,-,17,TGTGCCAGTAGTATAGATAGTGGAGGACAGGGGAGCCAGCCCCAGCATTTT,CASSIDSGGQGSQPQHF
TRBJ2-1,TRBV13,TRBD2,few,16,TGTGCCAGCAGCCCAAGGGCGCGGGAGAGCCACAATGAGCAGTTCTTC,CASSPRARESHNEQFF
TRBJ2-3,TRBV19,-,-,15,TGTGCCAGTAGTATCTCGGCAGGGAGCACAGATACGCAGTATTTT,CASSISAGSTDTQYF